This is a list of T cell receptor beta chains from one sample in a study of T cell responses to AZD1222 COVID-19 vaccine. Profiling relied on immunoSEQ multiplex PCR, and the TCRdb table lists in-frame clones only, not all of them. The sample carries more than 80,000 clones, around 93% recorded once. The material sequenced was peripheral blood, taken 28 days after the second AZD1222 dose. The source of these receptors is an adult who received the AZD1222 COVID-19 vaccine. Each CDR3 is given with its conserved first and last residue.

V gene,CDR3 protein
TRBV15,CATSRDPQADSYEQYF
TRBV13,CASSSGQGDYGYTF
TRBV5-8,CASSGDRGLGGYTF
TRBV7-2,CASSLYNYNEQFF
TRBV14,CASSHLRGQTPGNTIYF
TRBV2,CASTLALGFSPLHF
TRBV14,CASSQLGGSHSGANVLTF
TRBV19,CASAREGGRTEAFF
TRBV4-2,CASSQEEKLFF
TRBV25-1,CASLQSSYNSPLHF
TRBV7-9,CASTGTRNTEAFF
TRBV10-2,CASSEPGLARNNEQFF
TRBV29-1,CSVGGQGDQPQHF
TRBV27,CASSQAGGTGNQPQHF
TRBV4-2,CASSQALAGGGTDTQYF
TRBV27,CASSFGTEGYTF
TRBV13,CASSPGTSGHHEETQYF